Listed below are T cell receptor beta chains from one sample, sequenced in a study of blood T cells in healthy people across ages. TCRdb ran MiXCR on the 5' RACE reads and lists one entry per CDR3 protein. The sample lists fewer than 1,200,000 distinct CDR3 sequences, almost 25% occurring once. The same sample was also studied in work on T cells of mothers and their children.

Sample: blood. The receptors here all came from a girl aged 2-10 years in good health. The CDR3 runs from the conserved cysteine through the conserved F or W. A D gene is named only where the DNA matches it firmly. The size entry is marked missing in some rows and otherwise reads once, few, many or a size class.

V: TRBV2; D: .; J: TRBJ2-5; size: .; CDR3: CASSDSGPISQETQYF; DNA: TGTGCCAGCAGTGATTCGGGACCAATATCCCAAGAGACCCAGTACTTC
V: TRBV10-2; D: .; J: TRBJ2-3; size: .; CDR3: CASSEGGSMATDTQYF; DNA: TGCGCCAGCAGTGAGGGGGGCAGTATGGCCACAGATACGCAGTATTTT
V: TRBV10-3; D: TRBD1; J: TRBJ1-5; size: few; CDR3: CAISESGQGLTSQPQHF; DNA: TGTGCCATCAGTGAGTCAGGACAGGGGTTAACCAGTCAGCCCCAGCATTTT
V: TRBV2; D: TRBD2; J: TRBJ2-2; size: .; CDR3: CASRVAGGTGELFF; DNA: TGTGCCAGCAGGGTAGCGGGAGGGACCGGGGAGCTGTTTTTT
V: TRBV7-7; D: TRBD2; J: TRBJ2-5; size: many; CDR3: CAIRGGLGETQYF; DNA: TGTGCTATACGGGGGGGCCTTGGAGAGACCCAGTACTTC
V: TRBV7-3; D: .; J: TRBJ1-6; size: few; CDR3: CASAAGPTNSPLHF; DNA: TGTGCCAGCGCCGCTGGACCCACCAATTCACCCCTCCACTTT
V: TRBV12-5; D: .; J: TRBJ2-7; size: few; CDR3: CASGLGEAYEQYF; DNA: TGTGCTAGTGGTTTGGGGGAGGCCTACGAGCAGTACTTC
V: TRBV5-1; D: .; J: TRBJ2-3; size: few; CDR3: CASSPGGAADTQYF; DNA: TGCGCCAGCAGCCCCGGGGGCGCCGCAGATACGCAGTATTTT
V: TRBV7-7; D: TRBD2; J: TRBJ2-5; size: .; CDR3: CASSWTQRGEQETQYF; DNA: TGTGCTAGCAGCTGGACTCAGCGGGGGGAACAAGAGACCCAGTACTTC
V: TRBV3-1; D: .; J: TRBJ2-7; size: .; CDR3: CASSQEASYSVDEQYF; DNA: TGTGCCAGCAGCCAAGAAGCGAGCTACTCTGTCGACGAGCAGTACTTC
V: TRBV11-2; D: .; J: TRBJ2-2; size: .; CDR3: CASSFPQQRPYTGELFF; DNA: TGTGCCAGCAGCTTCCCTCAACAGAGACCTTACACCGGGGAGCTGTTTTTT
V: TRBV19; D: TRBD2; J: TRBJ2-1; size: .; CDR3: CASIIYQGSGRSHNEQFF; DNA: TGTGCCAGTATCATATACCAAGGTAGCGGGAGATCCCACAATGAGCAGTTCTTC
V: TRBV4-3; D: .; J: TRBJ2-3; size: .; CDR3: CASSQDQGSTDTQYF; DNA: TGCGCCAGCAGCCAAGATCAGGGGAGCACGGATACGCAGTATTTT
V: TRBV9; D: .; J: TRBJ2-4; size: .; CDR3: CASSDNTKNIQYF; DNA: TGTGCCAGCAGCGACAACACGAAAAACATTCAGTACTTC
V: TRBV10-3; D: TRBD1; J: TRBJ2-5; size: .; CDR3: CAISETWTGRLQETQYF; DNA: TGTGCCATCAGTGAGACCTGGACAGGGCGGCTCCAAGAGACCCAGTACTTC
V: TRBV10-3; D: .; J: TRBJ1-3; size: .; CDR3: CAISKSGADFDTIYF; DNA: TGTGCCATCTCCAAGAGTGGAGCTGACTTCGACACCATATATTTT
V: TRBV12-3/TRBV12-4; D: .; J: TRBJ1-3; size: .; CDR3: CASSFQGFTGNTIYF; DNA: TGTGCCAGCAGTTTTCAGGGTTTCACTGGAAACACCATATATTTT
V: TRBV5-1; D: .; J: TRBJ1-2; size: many; CDR3: CASSLDSGPTNYGYTF; DNA: TGCGCCAGCAGCTTGGATTCAGGCCCGACTAACTATGGCTACACCTTC
V: TRBV7-9; D: TRBD2; J: TRBJ2-7; size: .; CDR3: CASSPRTSGIPYEQYF; DNA: TGTGCCAGCAGCCCTCGGACTAGCGGGATTCCCTACGAGCAGTACTTC
V: TRBV10-3; D: .; J: TRBJ2-5; size: .; CDR3: CATGPGETQYF; DNA: TGTGCCACGGGACCAGGAGAGACCCAGTACTTC
V: TRBV12-3/TRBV12-4; D: .; J: TRBJ2-1; size: few; CDR3: CASSPDPDSSYNEQFF; DNA: TGTGCCAGCAGCCCGGACCCCGATAGCTCCTACAATGAGCAGTTCTTC
V: TRBV28; D: .; J: TRBJ2-5; size: .; CDR3: CASSLSSAGGTQYF; DNA: TGTGCCAGCAGTTTATCTTCGGCCGGGGGGACCCAGTACTTC
V: TRBV29-1; D: .; J: TRBJ1-2; size: .; CDR3: CSVIEEGYTF; DNA: TGCAGCGTTATCGAAGAAGGCTACACCTTC
V: TRBV7-9; D: TRBD1; J: TRBJ1-1; size: few; CDR3: CASSWDRASRVEAFF; DNA: TGTGCCAGCAGCTGGGACAGGGCCAGCCGTGTTGAAGCTTTCTTT
V: TRBV4-1; D: .; J: TRBJ2-7; size: few; CDR3: CASSQIERGRIDEQYF; DNA: TGCGCCAGCAGCCAGATTGAGCGTGGGAGAATCGACGAGCAGTACTTC
V: TRBV29-1; D: .; J: TRBJ2-5; size: once; CDR3: CSASGDGSSREQYF; DNA: TGCAGCGCTTCAGGGGACGGCAGTTCTAGGGAGCAGTACTTC
V: TRBV29-1; D: .; J: TRBJ2-7; size: .; CDR3: CSVEGVNSSYEQYF; DNA: TGCAGCGTTGAGGGCGTAAATAGCTCCTACGAGCAGTACTTC
V: TRBV7-6; D: .; J: TRBJ2-1; size: .; CDR3: CASSRRLGVNEQFF; DNA: TGTGCCAGCAGCCGTCGTTTGGGGGTCAATGAGCAGTTCTTC
V: TRBV5-1; D: .; J: TRBJ2-3; size: .; CDR3: CASSLGPAMADTQYF; DNA: TGCGCCAGCAGCTTGGGTCCAGCAATGGCAGATACGCAGTATTTT
V: TRBV20-1; D: .; J: TRBJ1-1; size: .; CDR3: CSARNEGPNTEAFF; DNA: TGCAGTGCCCGAAATGAGGGGCCGAACACTGAAGCTTTCTTT
V: TRBV7-3; D: .; J: TRBJ2-7; size: .; CDR3: CASSLDATLGGFEQYF; DNA: TGTGCCAGCAGCTTAGACGCAACCCTAGGAGGCTTCGAGCAGTACTTC
V: TRBV20-1; D: .; J: TRBJ1-1; size: few; CDR3: CSAGPLLMNTEAFF; DNA: TGCAGTGCCGGTCCCCTCTTAATGAACACTGAAGCTTTCTTT
V: TRBV5-1; D: .; J: TRBJ2-1; size: few; CDR3: CASSHPSNEQFF; DNA: TGCGCCAGCAGTCATCCTAGCAATGAGCAGTTCTTC
V: TRBV3-1; D: .; J: TRBJ2-5; size: .; CDR3: CASSQIDETQYF; DNA: TGTGCCAGCAGCCAAATAGACGAGACCCAGTACTTC
V: TRBV27; D: TRBD1; J: TRBJ2-7; size: .; CDR3: CASSSGGNYEQYF; DNA: TGTGCCAGCAGTTCAGGGGGCAACTACGAGCAGTACTTC